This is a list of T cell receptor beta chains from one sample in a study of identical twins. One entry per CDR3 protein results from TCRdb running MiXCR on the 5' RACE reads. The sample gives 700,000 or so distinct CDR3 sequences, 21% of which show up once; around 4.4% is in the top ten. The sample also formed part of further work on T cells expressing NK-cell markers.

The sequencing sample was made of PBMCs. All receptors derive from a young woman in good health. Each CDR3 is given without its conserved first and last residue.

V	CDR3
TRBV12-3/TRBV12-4	ASSTVGGNQPQH
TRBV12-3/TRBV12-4	ASSLYTPGLD
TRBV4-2	ASSHITGDNFYEQY
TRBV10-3	AIRQGAGANVLT
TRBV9	ASSVDGGSSYEQY
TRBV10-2	ASSGQTYEKLF
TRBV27	ASSLESSGRSEQY
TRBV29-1	SAVLQTNTEAF
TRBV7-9	ASTPGGQVENTQY
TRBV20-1	SARDQGGTFGTDTQY
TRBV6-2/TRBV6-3	ASSYRAGLNTEAF
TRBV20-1	SASETGTGELF
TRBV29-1	SATVRGTDTQY
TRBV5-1	ASSASDGLGPQH
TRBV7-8	ASSLEYLGIRETQY
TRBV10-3	AISGLAGSSYEQY
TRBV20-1	SAKRDITDTQY
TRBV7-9	ASSVGTGALQQY
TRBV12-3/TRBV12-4	ASSFVAGQKSYEQY
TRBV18	ASSPEGGIGDTEAF
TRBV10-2	ASKWNRANEQF
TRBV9	ASSERSGLVWDTQY
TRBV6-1	ASSRLGRDTEAF
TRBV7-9	ASSSTLPSQGANVLT
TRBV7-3	ASSPGTSYGYT
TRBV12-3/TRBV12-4	ASRRQENTGELF
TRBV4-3	ASSQGVNGELF
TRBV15	ATSRDRGARDEQF
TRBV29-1	SGRVWISGANVLT
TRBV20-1	SARQANENRNTEAF
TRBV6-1	ASSPLPSGQGTTQY
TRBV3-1	ASGLSGREVEQY
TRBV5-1	ASSPNMGQTSYEQY
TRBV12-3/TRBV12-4	ASSFLGHQETQY
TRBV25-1	ASSALQGAGANYGYT
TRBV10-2	ASRDTSGEAF
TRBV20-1	SAYTGLDGYT
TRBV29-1	SVDGTVAGKTEAF
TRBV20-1	SATKLTDPSTDTQY
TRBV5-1	ASSLASGSLSYEQY